These T cell receptor beta chains were read from a single sample in a study of T-cell memory formation after mild COVID-19. TCRdb processed the 5' RACE reads anew with MiXCR; each CDR3 protein has one entry. The table records about 50,000 distinct CDR3 sequences, approximately 8% of them present only once. Material: PBMCs or a T cell subset sorted from them (not recorded which). Receptor source: a man aged 18 to 29 who had mild COVID-19 (a few samples of this study predate the infection). Cell type and time point are not known. CDR3s include the opening cysteine and the closing phenylalanine or tryptophan. The D gene is left open where the match is weak. Only part of the rows carry a size: once, few, many, or a class if the clone is expanded.

size	D	V	J	CDR3	DNA
-	-	TRBV4-3	TRBJ1-2	CASSQGPASNYGYTF	TGCGCCAGCAGCCAAGGACCAGCGTCTAACTATGGCTACACCTTC
many	TRBD1	TRBV4-1	TRBJ2-1	CASSWTGGSYNEQFF	TGCGCCAGCAGCTGGACAGGGGGATCCTACAATGAGCAGTTCTTC
-	-	TRBV2	TRBJ1-1	CASKIHPNTEAFF	TGTGCCAGCAAGATACACCCGAACACTGAAGCTTTCTTT
-	TRBD1	TRBV7-3	TRBJ2-3	CASSPGTDRDTQYF	TGTGCCAGCAGCCCAGGGACAGACCGAGATACGCAGTATTTT
-	-	TRBV20-1	TRBJ2-5	CSASLRETQYF	TGCAGTGCTAGTTTAAGGGAGACCCAGTACTTC
few	-	TRBV10-3	TRBJ1-6	CAISEEGPYNSPLHF	TGTGCCATCAGTGAGGAGGGTCCCTATAATTCACCCCTCCACTTT
many	TRBD2	TRBV29-1	TRBJ2-1	CSVLTSGLSGEQFF	TGCAGCGTGTTGACTAGCGGGTTATCCGGGGAGCAGTTCTTC
many	-	TRBV6-2/TRBV6-3	TRBJ1-2	CASSFRGDYGYTF	TGTGCCAGCAGTTTCAGGGGAGACTATGGCTACACCTTC
-	-	TRBV5-1	TRBJ2-1	CASTGGEKQFF	TGCGCCAGCACTGGGGGAGAAAAGCAGTTCTTC
few	TRBD1	TRBV6-5	TRBJ2-5	CASSLTGTGTRGTQYF	TGTGCCAGCAGTTTAACCGGGACAGGGACCAGGGGGACCCAGTACTTC
many	-	TRBV7-9	TRBJ2-3	CASSPEAHTDTQYF	TGTGCCAGCAGCCCCGAAGCGCACACAGATACGCAGTATTTT
few	-	TRBV4-2	TRBJ1-6	CASSQGPFNSPLHF	TGTGCCAGCAGCCAAGGGCCATTCAATTCACCCCTCCACTTT
many	-	TRBV7-9	TRBJ2-3	CASSSDRDGDRSNTQYF	TGTGCCAGCAGCTCAGACCGGGACGGCGACCGTTCAAATACGCAGTATTTT
-	TRBD2	TRBV7-3	TRBJ2-3	CASSSRVGGGAADTQYF	TGTGCCAGCAGCTCCCGCGTCGGCGGGGGGGCCGCAGATACGCAGTATTTT
many	-	TRBV5-1	TRBJ2-3	CASSPELGTDTQYF	TGCGCCAGCAGCCCCGAGCTAGGCACAGATACGCAGTATTTT
-	TRBD1	TRBV5-1	TRBJ1-1	CASSTGVGWSDAFF	TGCGCCAGCAGTACAGGGGTTGGGTGGTCGGACGCTTTCTTT
-	TRBD1	TRBV27	TRBJ1-2	CASSSQGAGYTF	TGTGCCAGCAGTTCGCAGGGGGCTGGCTACACCTTC
many	TRBD2	TRBV12-3/TRBV12-4	TRBJ2-5	CASSGAGGRIETQYF	TGTGCCAGCTCCGGGGCGGGGGGCCGAATAGAGACCCAGTACTTC
-	-	TRBV18	TRBJ1-3	CASSPTSGSGNTIYF	TGTGCCAGCTCACCAACGAGCGGTTCTGGAAACACCATATATTTT
-	-	TRBV23-1	TRBJ2-5	CASTALGTGETQYF	TGCGCCAGCACTGCACTAGGGACGGGGGAGACCCAGTACTTC
many	-	TRBV7-2	TRBJ2-1	CASSLGRSSNEQFF	TGTGCCAGCAGCTTAGGACGGTCATCCAATGAGCAGTTCTTC
few	TRBD2	TRBV6-6	TRBJ2-1	CASSYSRTSGREQFF	TGTGCCAGCAGTTACTCGAGGACTAGCGGGAGAGAGCAGTTCTTC
-	TRBD2	TRBV19	TRBJ2-3	CASSPPGELAGQSTDTQYF	TGTGCCAGTAGTCCCCCCGGAGAGCTAGCGGGGCAAAGCACAGATACGCAGTATTTT
few	-	TRBV20-1	TRBJ1-2	CSARRGGGPSTSNYGYTF	TGCAGTGCTAGAAGGGGGGGAGGGCCCTCTACCTCTAACTATGGCTACACCTTC
many	-	TRBV12-3/TRBV12-4	TRBJ2-2	CASSLFRVTGELFF	TGTGCCAGCAGTTTATTTAGGGTCACCGGGGAGCTGTTTTTT
few	TRBD1	TRBV30	TRBJ2-2	CAWTGQDTGELFF	TGTGCCTGGACGGGACAGGACACCGGGGAGCTGTTTTTT
few	TRBD2	TRBV7-9	TRBJ2-3	CASSLASGTSTYTQYF	TGTGCCAGCAGCTTAGCATCCGGGACTAGCACATATACGCAGTATTTT
few	-	TRBV7-9	TRBJ1-6	CASSSGRAYNSPLHF	TGTGCCAGCAGCAGCGGACGGGCCTATAATTCACCCCTCCACTTT
many	TRBD1	TRBV20-1	TRBJ1-5	CSGFGDSNQPQHF	TGCAGTGGTTTTGGGGACAGTAATCAGCCCCAGCATTTT
few	TRBD2	TRBV4-1	TRBJ2-7	CASSQENGAGGSYEQYF	TGCGCCAGCAGCCAAGAGAACGGGGCGGGGGGCTCCTACGAGCAGTACTTC
-	TRBD2	TRBV11-2	TRBJ2-1	CASSLRPSGARDEQFF	TGTGCCAGCAGCTTACGCCCTAGCGGGGCAAGGGATGAGCAGTTCTTC
few	-	TRBV18	TRBJ1-3	CASSAAGIPGGNTIYF	TGTGCCAGCTCCGCGGCGGGGATTCCTGGAGGAAACACCATATATTTT
few	-	TRBV5-1	TRBJ1-1	CASSLAGMDTEAFF	TGCGCCAGCAGCTTGGCGGGGATGGACACTGAAGCTTTCTTT
-	-	TRBV12-3/TRBV12-4	TRBJ2-2	CASSGGTIRATGELFF	TGTGCCAGCAGTGGCGGGACAATCCGAGCAACCGGGGAGCTGTTTTTT
few	TRBD1	TRBV20-1	TRBJ1-2	CSARVQGSTVGFYGYTF	TGCAGTGCTAGAGTACAGGGGTCCACCGTAGGGTTCTATGGCTACACCTTC
few	TRBD2	TRBV4-2	TRBJ2-3	CASSQIAGGPGDTQYF	TGTGCCAGCAGCCAGATAGCGGGGGGGCCCGGAGATACGCAGTATTTT
-	-	TRBV7-2	TRBJ1-2	CASSLGGRRGYTF	TGTGCCAGCAGCTTAGGCGGCCGGCGTGGCTACACCTTC
many	TRBD2	TRBV6-2/TRBV6-3	TRBJ2-3	CASRGLAGGQYF	TGTGCCAGCAGAGGACTAGCGGGGGGGCAGTATTTT
many	TRBD1	TRBV29-1	TRBJ2-1	CSVEAIIGQGSYNEQFF	TGCAGCGTTGAAGCTATAATTGGACAGGGATCCTACAATGAGCAGTTCTTC
-	TRBD1	TRBV5-1	TRBJ2-2	CASSLGQGPGAGELFF	TGCGCCAGCAGCTTGGGACAGGGTCCCGGCGCCGGGGAGCTGTTTTTT
-	-	TRBV4-2	TRBJ1-2	CASSQDELGYTF	TGTGCCAGCAGCCAAGATGAGCTAGGCTACACCTTC
many	-	TRBV30	TRBJ2-2	CAWDLTGELFF	TGTGCCTGGGACCTTACCGGGGAGCTGTTTTTT
-	-	TRBV7-2	TRBJ1-2	CASSLVGDTNYGYTF	TGTGCCAGCAGCTTAGTTGGGGACACTAACTATGGCTACACCTTC
few	-	TRBV5-1	TRBJ1-1	CASSFQVNTEAFF	TGCGCCAGCAGCTTCCAAGTGAACACTGAAGCTTTCTTT
-	-	TRBV20-1	TRBJ2-5	CSAIRTGTETQYF	TGCAGTGCTATCCGGACTGGAACAGAGACCCAGTACTTC
few	TRBD2	TRBV6-1	TRBJ2-1	CASSEHSGGLNEQFF	TGTGCCAGCAGTGAACACAGCGGGGGCTTGAATGAGCAGTTCTTC
few	-	TRBV6-6	TRBJ2-5	CASGFRRGETQYF	TGTGCCAGTGGGTTCCGGAGGGGAGAGACCCAGTACTTC